Listed here are 30 T cell receptor beta chains from one sample, sequenced in a study of cytotoxic CD8 clonotypes in ibrutinib-treated CLL. Clones were read by immunoSEQ multiplex PCR, and TCRdb kept only the in-frame ones, dropping some. This repertoire shows some 19,000 clones, 81% found once; its top ten account for 5.7%. Sequences were derived from PBMCs, sampled before ibrutinib treatment. The source of these receptors is a human donor with chronic lymphocytic leukemia.

This clone was seen once. The chain couples TRBV6-5 to TRBJ1-6, with D unresolved. The CDR3 extends over 12 amino acids. Trimming removed 6 bases from V and 5 bases from J, with 5 bases in between. The germline V gene has CDR1 MNHEY and CDR2 SVGAGI. CDR3 nucleotides: TGTGCCAGCAGCCCCAATAATTCACCCCTCCACTTT. This translates into CASSPNNSPLHF.

The chain combines TRBV5-8 with TRBJ2-1; 9 bases fit TRBD1. The CDR3 is 15 residues long. The V and J ends lost 5 bases and 3 bases, in that order; junction bases with no gene match: 6. CDR1 is SGHTS, CDR2 YDEGEE, per germline. The CDR3 nucleotides read TGTGCCAGCAGTACCGGGACAGGGAGCTACAATGAGCAGTTCTTC. Its protein is CASSTGTGSYNEQFF.

This clone was seen a handful of times. The gene calls are TRBV19 and TRBJ1-3; D is unclear. Germline V gene lookup returns CDR1 LNHDA and CDR2 SQIVND (reference sequence). V lost 5 bases and J lost 4, with 9 bases in between. The CDR3 is made up of 13 amino acids. This CDR3 reads CASSYRVGNTIYF. CDR3 bases: TGTGCCAGTAGTTACCGGGTAGGAAACACCATATATTTT.

The chain recombines TRBV6-6 with TRBJ2-2, with 7 bases fitting TRBD2. The length of the CDR3 is 16 residues. J lost 4 bases, V lost 5 bases, and 10 bases had no gene match. CDR1 is MNHNY, CDR2 SVGAGI, per germline (reference sequence). The CDR3 is CASSKSTGTTTGELFF. CDR3 nucleotide sequence: TGTGCCAGCAGTAAGTCAACCGGGACTACCACCGGGGAGCTGTTTTTT.

The sample holds one count of this clone. This CDR3 is CASSLRQANREKLFF. DNA for the CDR3: TGTGCCAGCAGCTTGAGGCAGGCCAATAGGGAAAAACTGTTTTTT. V and J are TRBV5-4 and TRBJ1-4, with no clear D. V dropped 1 base and J dropped 8 bases, with 15 bases sitting between them. This CDR3 is built from 15 residues. Germline V gene sequence: CDR1 SGHNT, CDR2 YYREEE (reference sequence).

The chain recombines TRBV28 with TRBJ1-2, with D unclear. The germline gives CDR1 MDHEN, CDR2 SYDVKM. The CDR3 is 15 residues long. V was clipped by 2 bases and J by 8 bases, with 18 bases between them. The CDR3 DNA reads as TGTGCCAGCAGTTTAATCGCAGTGTCATACAGAGGCTACACCTTC. Amino acids: CASSLIAVSYRGYTF.

The gene calls are TRBV28 and TRBJ1-5, with D tentatively TRBD1 (5 bases). Trimming stripped 3 bases from V and 1 base from J, with 10 bases between. Germline CDR1 reads MDHEN; CDR2 reads SYDVKM. The CDR3 extends over 15 amino acids. The CDR3 nucleotides read TGTGCCAGCAGTTTCGGGGGGACCAGCAATCAGCCCCAGCATTTT. This gives the protein CASSFGGTSNQPQHF.

The chain has TRBV7-9 and TRBJ2-6; D uncertain. Germline loops: CDR1 SEHNR, CDR2 FQNEAQ (reference sequence). The ends were cut back, 5 bases at V and 1 base at J, with 6 bases in the middle. The CDR3 extends over 14 amino acids. The CDR3: CASSKPSGANVLTF. In nucleotides, the CDR3 is TGTGCCAGCAGCAAGCCTTCTGGGGCCAACGTCCTGACTTTC. Based on the CDR3 plus reference TRBV7-9 and TRBJ2-6, the full variable domain is DTGVSQNPRHKITKRGQNVTFRCDPISEHNRLYWYRQTLGQGPEFLTYFQNEAQLEKSRLLSDRFSAERPKGSFSTLEIQRTEQGDSAMYLCASSKPSGANVLTFGAGSRLTVL.

J is TRBJ2-1 and V is TRBV7-8; 7 bases agree with TRBD2. Looked up from germline, CDR1 is SGHVS and CDR2 is FQNEAQ. J gave up 2 bases and V 3 bases, and 4 bases lay outside the gene matches. This CDR3 is built from 15 residues. CDR3 sequence reads: CASSFVRGAYNEQFF. DNA for the CDR3: TGTGCCAGCAGCTTTGTCCGGGGGGCCTACAATGAGCAGTTCTTC.

The chain joins TRBV6-6 to TRBJ1-2; TRBD1 matches at 9 bases. Unmatched junction bases numbered 5, after V lost 4 bases and J lost 5 bases. The CDR3 is 14 residues long. The V gene's germline CDR1 is MNHNY and CDR2 SVGAGI (reference sequence). The DNA for the CDR3 is TGTGCCAGCAGTTCCCCGGGACAGGGTTATGGCTACACCTTC. Protein product: CASSSPGQGYGYTF.

The chain couples TRBV2 to TRBJ2-7; 10 bases agree with TRBD1. The junction had 6 bases not matched to a gene; V was cut back by 6 bases and J by 1 base. This CDR3 contains 15 residues. The V gene's germline CDR1 is SNHLY and CDR2 FYNNEI. CDR3: CASSSPGQGSYEQYF. The DNA for the CDR3 is TGTGCCAGCAGCTCCCCGGGACAGGGGTCCTACGAGCAGTACTTC.

The chain joins TRBV2 to TRBJ2-5; no reliable D call. The CDR3 covers 12 residues. Germline CDR1 SNHLY, CDR2 FYNNEI. Trimming left V 4 bases short and J 2 bases short, with 5 bases between. The CDR3 coding sequence is TGTGCCAGCAGTGTCTGGCAAGAGACCCAGTACTTC. Translation: CASSVWQETQYF.

V is TRBV7-2 and J is TRBJ1-2, with D perhaps TRBD1 (5 bases). Between the trimmed V and J ends, which lost 2 bases and 8 bases, there was a span of 15 bases. This CDR3 region has 14 residues. Germline CDR1 reads SGHTA; CDR2 reads FQGNSA. The CDR3 DNA follows: TGTGCCAGCAGCTTATTCAGGGTCCTCGGAGGCTACACCTTC. Translation: CASSLFRVLGGYTF.

The V and J genes are TRBV6-4 and TRBJ2-2; the D gene is possibly TRBD1 (6 bases). The CDR3 sequence is 14 residues long. V shed 6 bases and J shed 5 bases, with 13 bases lying between them. CDR1 MRHNA and CDR2 SNTAGT come from the germline V gene. This chain's CDR3 is CASRGRDMTGELFF. The CDR3 DNA sequence: TGTGCCAGCAGAGGCAGGGACATGACCGGGGAGCTGTTTTTT.

V usage is TRBV19 and J usage is TRBJ2-7; 8 bases map to TRBD1. Germline trimming cut 6 bases from V and 4 bases from J; bases unmatched to any gene: 17. Germline V CDR1 and CDR2: LNHDA, SQIVND (reference sequence). This CDR3 is 17 amino acids long. The CDR3 sequence is CASRGQGTSPGAYEQYF. The DNA for the CDR3 is TGTGCCAGTAGAGGACAGGGAACGTCTCCCGGGGCGTACGAGCAGTACTTC.

In its sample, this clone ranks as medium-sized. The J gene is TRBJ2-3, the V gene TRBV5-1; D not certain. The V gene's germline CDR1 is SGHRS and CDR2 YFSETQ. This CDR3 has 14 amino acids. The germline V and J ends were trimmed by 1 base and 0 bases, with 6 bases remaining between them. In DNA, the CDR3 is TGCGCCAGCAGCTTGTCGAAAAGCACAGATACGCAGTATTTT. Its protein product is CASSLSKSTDTQYF. The variable domain in full, completed from reference TRBV5-1 and TRBJ2-3, reads KAGVTQTPRYLIKTRGQQVTLSCSPISGHRSVSWYQQTPGQGLQFLFEYFSETQRNKGNFPGRFSGRQFSNSRSEMNVSTLELGDSALYLCASSLSKSTDTQYFGPGTRLTVL.

The rearrangement uses TRBV7-2 and TRBJ2-7; 7 bases line up with TRBD1. The germline V gene has CDR1 SGHTA and CDR2 FQGNSA. The J segment lost 11 bases and the V segment lost 4 bases, leaving 14 bases of the junction unmatched. CDR3 length equals 14 residues. For the CDR3, the DNA is TGTGCCAGCAGCTCGGGACAGCTAACCTTCGGGGAGTACTTC. This translates into CASSSGQLTFGEYF.

This clone occurred once. The chain couples TRBV10-3 to TRBJ1-5; 9 bases line up with TRBD1. CDR1 and CDR2 (germline): ENHRY, SYGVKD. J was trimmed by 5 bases and V by 0 bases; bases with no gene match: 2. The CDR3 runs to 15 residues. This chain's CDR3 is CAISESRTGDQPQHF. In DNA form, the CDR3 reads TGTGCCATCAGTGAGTCTAGGACAGGGGATCAGCCCCAGCATTTT.

This clone was counted only a few times. The genes are TRBV6-1 and TRBJ2-7; tentatively, D is TRBD1 or TRBD2 (5 bases each). The V gene lost 4 bases and the J gene lost 2 bases, with 9 bases spanning the gap. The germline gives CDR1 MNHNS, CDR2 SASEGT. This CDR3 comprises 13 residues. CDR3 nucleotides: TGTGCCAGCAGTGGGGACGGGCCCTACGAGCAGTACTTC. Protein sequence: CASSGDGPYEQYF.

This clone was picked up one time. The chain recombines TRBV9 with TRBJ1-2; no firm D call. CDR1 is SGDLS, CDR2 YYNGEE, per germline. The CDR3 covers 16 residues. The V end lost 0 bases, the J end lost 0 bases, and 12 bases lay between the germline ends. The CDR3 region is CASSVGASVTNYGYTF. For the CDR3, the DNA is TGTGCCAGCAGCGTAGGGGCTAGTGTTACTAACTATGGCTACACCTTC.

The rearrangement links TRBV10-3 to TRBJ1-4, with unresolved D. Germline V gene lookup returns CDR1 ENHRY and CDR2 SYGVKD. The ends were cut back, 3 bases at V and 5 bases at J, with 10 bases in the middle. The CDR3 covers 14 residues. Written as DNA, the CDR3 is TGTGCCATCAGTGATCGCACGGAGAATGAAAAACTGTTTTTT. Translating gives CAISDRTENEKLFF.

The chain joins TRBV7-8 to TRBJ1-5; 8 bases map to TRBD1. The CDR3 is made up of 17 amino acids. J lost 3 bases, V lost 5 bases, and 12 bases had no gene match. CDR1 and CDR2 (germline): SGHVS, FQNEAQ. The CDR3: CASSLKGKDRVNQPQHF. CDR3 nucleotides: TGTGCCAGCAGCCTCAAAGGAAAGGACAGGGTCAATCAGCCCCAGCATTTT.

The table lists this clone with a count of one. Here the CDR3 reads CASSGGTGFNEKLFF. DNA for the CDR3: TGTGCCAGCAGTGGGGGGACAGGCTTTAATGAAAAACTGTTTTTT. This chain links TRBV2 with TRBJ1-4; 8 bases are a match to TRBD1. Germline-derived CDR1 and CDR2 are SNHLY and FYNNEI. CDR3 size: 15 residues. The J segment lost 4 bases and the V segment lost 4 bases, leaving 5 bases of the junction unmatched.

With respect to this clone: Since no conserved phenylalanine or tryptophan closes the CDR3, a read error is the likely cause. The chain's CDR3 is CAWVRGHLNTEAFL. The CDR3 nucleotides read TGTGCCTGGGTTCGAGGGCATTTAAACACTGAAGCTTTCCTT. V gene TRBV30 combines with J gene TRBJ1-1; D remains ambiguous. In germline, CDR1 is GTSNPN, CDR2 SVGIG (reference sequence). V lost 5 bases and J lost 2, with 15 bases in between. There are 14 residues in the CDR3.

The DNA of the CDR3 is TGTGCCACCAGCAGAGATTCGATGTACAGGGGGCGAACAGATACGCAGTATTTT. It translates to CATSRDSMYRGRTDTQYF. The rearrangement uses TRBV15 and TRBJ2-3; 9 bases match TRBD1. V gave up 0 bases and J gave up 3 bases; unmatched junction bases: 10. This CDR3 is built from 18 residues. CDR1 LNHNV and CDR2 YYDKDF come from the germline V gene (reference sequence).

J is TRBJ2-7 and V is TRBV6-1, with D possibly TRBD2 on 5 matching bases. V lost 6 bases and J lost 0, with 15 bases in between. CDR3 size: 15 residues. CDR1 and CDR2 from the germline V gene are MNHNS and SASEGT. The CDR3 DNA is TGTGCCAGCAGGAGGATCGGGAATCCCTCCTACGAGCAGTACTTC. Encoded protein: CASRRIGNPSYEQYF.

The chain couples TRBV4-3 to TRBJ2-5; no clear D gene. The CDR3 extends over 14 amino acids. Germline CDR1 is LGHNA and CDR2 is YSLEER. Trimming removed 1 base from V and 5 bases from J, with 11 bases in between. CDR3 amino acids: CASSQVTASETQYF. The CDR3 DNA reads as TGCGCCAGCAGCCAAGTCACAGCTTCGGAGACCCAGTACTTC.

The chain joins TRBV7-2 to TRBJ1-1; D uncertain. Germline CDR1 is SGHTA and CDR2 is FQGNSA. The CDR3 totals 15 residues. V shed 1 base and J shed 4 bases, with 13 bases lying between them. Here the CDR3 reads CASSLDSSTVTEAFF. CDR3 coding DNA: TGTGCCAGCAGCTTAGATTCATCGACGGTCACTGAAGCTTTCTTT.

CDR3 region: CASSPGRNEQFF. The DNA of the CDR3 is TGTGCCAGCAGCCCCGGTCGGAATGAGCAGTTCTTC. This chain links TRBV13 with TRBJ2-1; D not certain. Germline CDR1 is PRHDT and CDR2 is FYEKMQ (reference sequence). The CDR3 is 12 amino acids. The V end was cut by 5 bases, the J end by 7 bases, with 9 bases between.

The chain is built from TRBV7-2 and TRBJ1-2, with D maybe TRBD1 (6 bases). Per germline, CDR1 SGHTA and CDR2 FQGNSA. This CDR3 comprises 13 residues. V was trimmed by 5 bases and J by 2 bases, leaving 9 bases between them. The CDR3 region is CASSPGANYGYTF. For the CDR3, the DNA is TGTGCCAGCAGCCCGGGGGCCAACTATGGCTACACCTTC.